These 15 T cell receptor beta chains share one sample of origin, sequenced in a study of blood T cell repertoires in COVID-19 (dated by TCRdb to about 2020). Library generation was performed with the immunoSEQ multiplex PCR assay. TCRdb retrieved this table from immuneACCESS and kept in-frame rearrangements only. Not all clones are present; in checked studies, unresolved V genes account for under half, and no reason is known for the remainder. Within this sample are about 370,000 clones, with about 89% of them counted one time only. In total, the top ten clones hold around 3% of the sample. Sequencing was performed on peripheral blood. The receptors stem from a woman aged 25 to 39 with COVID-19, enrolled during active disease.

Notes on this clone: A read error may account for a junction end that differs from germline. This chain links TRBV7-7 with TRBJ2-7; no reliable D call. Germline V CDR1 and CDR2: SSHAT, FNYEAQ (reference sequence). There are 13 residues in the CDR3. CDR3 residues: CASSLTSDYEQYF. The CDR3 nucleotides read TGTGCTAGCAGCCTAACCTCTGACTACGAGCAGTACTTC.

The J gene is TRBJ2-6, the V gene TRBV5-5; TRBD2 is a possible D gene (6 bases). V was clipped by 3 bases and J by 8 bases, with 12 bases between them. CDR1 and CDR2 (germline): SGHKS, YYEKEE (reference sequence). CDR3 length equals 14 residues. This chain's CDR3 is CASSWGSGPNVLTF. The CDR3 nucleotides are TGTGCCAGCAGCTGGGGGAGCGGGCCCAACGTCCTGACTTTC.

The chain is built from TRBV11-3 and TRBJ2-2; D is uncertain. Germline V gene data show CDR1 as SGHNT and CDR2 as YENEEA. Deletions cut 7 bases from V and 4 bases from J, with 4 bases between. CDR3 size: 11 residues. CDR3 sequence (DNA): TGTGCCAGCACCAGCACCGGGGAGCTGTTTTTT. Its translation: CASTSTGELFF.

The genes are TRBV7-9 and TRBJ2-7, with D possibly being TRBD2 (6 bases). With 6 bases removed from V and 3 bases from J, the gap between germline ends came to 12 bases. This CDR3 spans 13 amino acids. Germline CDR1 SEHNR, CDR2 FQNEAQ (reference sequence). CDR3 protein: CASRSGGGYEQYF. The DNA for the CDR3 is TGTGCCAGCAGATCCGGGGGAGGCTACGAGCAGTACTTC. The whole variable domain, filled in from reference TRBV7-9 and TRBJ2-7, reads DTGVSQNPRHKITKRGQNVTFRCDPISEHNRLYWYRQTLGQGPEFLTYFQNEAQLEKSRLLSDRFSAERPKGSFSTLEIQRTEQGDSAMYLCASRSGGGYEQYFGPGTRLTVT.

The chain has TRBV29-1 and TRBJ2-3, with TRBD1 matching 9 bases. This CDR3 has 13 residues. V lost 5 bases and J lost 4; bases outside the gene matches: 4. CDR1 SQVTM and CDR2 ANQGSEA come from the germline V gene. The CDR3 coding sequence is TGCAGCGTTATCCGGACAGGGGCAGATACGCAGTATTTT. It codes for CSVIRTGADTQYF.

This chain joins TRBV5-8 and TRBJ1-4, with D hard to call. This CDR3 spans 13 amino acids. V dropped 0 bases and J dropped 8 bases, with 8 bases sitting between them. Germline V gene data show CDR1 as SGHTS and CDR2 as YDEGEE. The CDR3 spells CASSLVVQEKLFF. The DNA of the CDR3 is TGTGCCAGCAGCTTGGTCGTCCAGGAAAAACTGTTTTTT.

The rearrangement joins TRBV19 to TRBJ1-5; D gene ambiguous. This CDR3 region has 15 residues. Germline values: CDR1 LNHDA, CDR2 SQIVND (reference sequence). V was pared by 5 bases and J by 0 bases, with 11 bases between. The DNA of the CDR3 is TGTGCCAGTAGTCCCGGACTGTATAGCAATCAGCCCCAGCATTTT. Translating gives CASSPGLYSNQPQHF.

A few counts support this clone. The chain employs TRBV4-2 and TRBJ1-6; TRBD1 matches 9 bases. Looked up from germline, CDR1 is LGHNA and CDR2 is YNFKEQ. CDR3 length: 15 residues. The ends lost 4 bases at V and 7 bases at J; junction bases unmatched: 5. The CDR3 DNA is TGTGCCAGCAGCCTACGGGACAGGGAGAATTCACCCCTCCACTTT. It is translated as CASSLRDRENSPLHF.

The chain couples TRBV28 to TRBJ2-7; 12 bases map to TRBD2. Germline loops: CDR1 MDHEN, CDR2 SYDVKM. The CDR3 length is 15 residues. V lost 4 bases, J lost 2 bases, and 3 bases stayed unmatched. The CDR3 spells CASSSPSGGAYEQYF. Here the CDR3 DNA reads TGTGCCAGCAGTTCACCTAGCGGGGGGGCCTACGAGCAGTACTTC.

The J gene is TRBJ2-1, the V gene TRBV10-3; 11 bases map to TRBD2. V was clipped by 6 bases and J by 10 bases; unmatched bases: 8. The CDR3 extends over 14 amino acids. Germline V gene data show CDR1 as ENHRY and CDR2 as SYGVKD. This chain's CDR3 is CAIRGTSGPREQFF. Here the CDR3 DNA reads TGTGCCATCAGAGGGACTAGCGGACCGCGGGAGCAGTTCTTC.

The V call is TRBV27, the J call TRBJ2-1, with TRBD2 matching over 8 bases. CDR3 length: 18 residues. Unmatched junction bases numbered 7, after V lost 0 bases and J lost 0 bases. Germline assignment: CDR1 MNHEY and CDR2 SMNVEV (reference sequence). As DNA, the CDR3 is TGTGCCAGCAGTTTATCCTCCTTCCGGGGGGGCTCCTACAATGAGCAGTTCTTC. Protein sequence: CASSLSSFRGGSYNEQFF.

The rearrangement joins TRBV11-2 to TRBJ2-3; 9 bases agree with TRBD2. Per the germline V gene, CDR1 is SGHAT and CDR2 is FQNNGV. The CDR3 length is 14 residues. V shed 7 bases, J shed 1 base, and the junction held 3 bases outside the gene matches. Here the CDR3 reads CASTQRGGTDTQYF. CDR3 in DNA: TGTGCCAGCACACAGCGGGGGGGCACAGATACGCAGTATTTT. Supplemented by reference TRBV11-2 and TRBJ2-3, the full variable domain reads EAGVAQSPRYKIIEKRQSVAFWCNPISGHATLYWYQQILGQGPKLLIQFQNNGVVDDSQLPKDRFSAERLKGVDSTLKIQPAKLEDSAVYLCASTQRGGTDTQYFGPGTRLTVL.

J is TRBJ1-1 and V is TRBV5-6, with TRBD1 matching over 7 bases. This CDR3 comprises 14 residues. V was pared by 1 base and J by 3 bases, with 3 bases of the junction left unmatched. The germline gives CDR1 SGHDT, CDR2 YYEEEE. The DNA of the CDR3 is TGTGCCAGCAGCTTGAGGGACAGACACACTGAAGCTTTCTTT. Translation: CASSLRDRHTEAFF.

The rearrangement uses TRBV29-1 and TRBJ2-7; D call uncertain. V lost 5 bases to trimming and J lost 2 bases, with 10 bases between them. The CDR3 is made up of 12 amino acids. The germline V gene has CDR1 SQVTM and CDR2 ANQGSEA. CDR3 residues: CSVLKFPYEQYF. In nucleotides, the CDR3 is TGCAGCGTTCTAAAGTTTCCCTACGAGCAGTACTTC.

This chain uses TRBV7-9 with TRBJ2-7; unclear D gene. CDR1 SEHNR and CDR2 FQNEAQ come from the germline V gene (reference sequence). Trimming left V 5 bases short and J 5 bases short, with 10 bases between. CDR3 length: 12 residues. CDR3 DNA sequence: TGTGCCAGCAGCCCGAGTTACCACGAGCAGTACTTC. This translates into CASSPSYHEQYF.